The rows below give T cell receptor beta chains drawn from one sample of a study of PD-L1 blockade in urothelial cancer. Sequencing used immunoSEQ multiplex PCR; TCRdb keeps in-frame clones, though not all of them. This sample has about 88,000 clones, with 90% to 95% found just once. Source: PBMCs, taken around atezolizumab (anti-PD-L1) treatment. The receptors originated from a man in his 60s with urothelial cancer. The CDR3 runs from the conserved cysteine through the conserved F or W. D genes are given only for firm matches. Rows give clone size only sometimes, using once, few, many, or a class for an expanded clone.

v_gene: TRBV11-3; d_gene: TRBD1; abundance: NA; j_gene: TRBJ2-1; CDR3aa: CASSPRQGSYNEQFF; CDR3nt: TGTGCCAGCAGCCCCCGACAGGGGTCCTACAATGAGCAGTTCTTC
v_gene: TRBV9; d_gene: NA; abundance: NA; j_gene: TRBJ2-3; CDR3aa: CASSVAPPGASTDTQYF; CDR3nt: TGTGCCAGCAGCGTAGCCCCGCCTGGGGCTAGCACAGATACGCAGTATTTT
v_gene: TRBV7-2; d_gene: NA; abundance: NA; j_gene: TRBJ1-1; CDR3aa: CASSPQGITNTEAFF; CDR3nt: TGTGCCAGCAGCCCACAGGGTATAACGAACACTGAAGCTTTCTTT
v_gene: TRBV4-2; d_gene: TRBD1; abundance: NA; j_gene: TRBJ1-1; CDR3aa: CASSQTPGQVNTEAFF; CDR3nt: TGTGCCAGCAGCCAGACCCCGGGACAGGTGAACACTGAAGCTTTCTTT
v_gene: TRBV7-9; d_gene: NA; abundance: NA; j_gene: TRBJ2-7; CDR3aa: CASSDRGGHPNYEQYF; CDR3nt: TGTGCCAGCAGCGATAGGGGGGGACATCCAAACTACGAGCAGTACTTC
v_gene: TRBV5-1; d_gene: TRBD1; abundance: NA; j_gene: TRBJ2-1; CDR3aa: CASSRTGQGSHNEQFF; CDR3nt: TGCGCCAGCAGCCGAACCGGACAGGGAAGTCACAATGAGCAGTTCTTC
v_gene: TRBV7-3; d_gene: NA; abundance: few; j_gene: TRBJ2-4; CDR3aa: CASSLASGQGNIQYF; CDR3nt: TGTGCCAGCAGCTTAGCGTCAGGGCAGGGAAACATTCAGTACTTC
v_gene: TRBV11-2; d_gene: NA; abundance: NA; j_gene: TRBJ1-2; CDR3aa: CASSLETDYGYTF; CDR3nt: TGTGCCAGCAGCTTGGAGACGGACTATGGCTACACCTTC
v_gene: TRBV16; d_gene: TRBD1; abundance: NA; j_gene: TRBJ2-3; CDR3aa: CASSQSGQRLTDTQYF; CDR3nt: TGTGCCAGCAGCCAATCGGGACAGCGACTCACAGATACGCAGTATTTT
v_gene: TRBV28; d_gene: NA; abundance: NA; j_gene: TRBJ2-4; CDR3aa: CASRNSGAEAKNIQYF; CDR3nt: TGTGCCAGCAGGAACTCTGGGGCAGAGGCCAAAAACATTCAGTACTTC
v_gene: TRBV4-1; d_gene: NA; abundance: NA; j_gene: TRBJ1-3; CDR3aa: CASSADISSGNTIYF; CDR3nt: TGCGCCAGCAGCGCCGACATCTCCTCTGGAAACACCATATATTTT
v_gene: TRBV7-2; d_gene: NA; abundance: NA; j_gene: TRBJ1-1; CDR3aa: CASSQPLGGGTEAFF; CDR3nt: TGTGCCAGCAGCCAACCCTTAGGGGGGGGGACTGAAGCTTTCTTT
v_gene: TRBV10-3; d_gene: NA; abundance: NA; j_gene: TRBJ1-5; CDR3aa: CAISEYAGVGGLERNQPQHF; CDR3nt: TGTGCCATCAGTGAGTACGCGGGGGTAGGTGGCCTCGAACGAAATCAGCCCCAGCATTTT
v_gene: TRBV5-1; d_gene: TRBD2; abundance: NA; j_gene: TRBJ2-2; CDR3aa: CASNGGGPLSTGELFF; CDR3nt: TGCGCCAGCAATGGGGGAGGGCCGTTGAGTACTGGGGAGCTGTTTTTT
v_gene: TRBV18; d_gene: NA; abundance: NA; j_gene: TRBJ2-5; CDR3aa: CASSPWRGETQYF; CDR3nt: TGTGCCAGCTCACCTTGGAGAGGAGAGACCCAGTACTTC
v_gene: TRBV7-3; d_gene: TRBD2; abundance: NA; j_gene: TRBJ2-2; CDR3aa: CASSPQPGLRGTGELFF; CDR3nt: TGTGCCAGCAGCCCACAACCGGGACTACGTGGCACCGGGGAGCTGTTTTTT
v_gene: TRBV5-5; d_gene: NA; abundance: NA; j_gene: TRBJ2-1; CDR3aa: CASSFGGPGQFF; CDR3nt: TGTGCCAGCAGCTTCGGAGGTCCTGGGCAGTTCTTC
v_gene: TRBV18; d_gene: NA; abundance: NA; j_gene: TRBJ1-4; CDR3aa: CASSQAGTRSEKLFF; CDR3nt: TGTGCCAGCTCACAAGCCGGGACACGAAGCGAAAAACTGTTTTTT
v_gene: TRBV28; d_gene: NA; abundance: once; j_gene: TRBJ1-1; CDR3aa: CASSWPGMAEAFF; CDR3nt: TGTGCCAGCAGTTGGCCGGGAATGGCTGAAGCTTTCTTT
v_gene: TRBV4-3; d_gene: NA; abundance: NA; j_gene: TRBJ1-1; CDR3aa: CASSQESGGGNTEAFF; CDR3nt: TGCGCCAGCAGCCAAGAGTCGGGAGGAGGGAACACTGAAGCTTTCTTT
v_gene: TRBV25-1; d_gene: NA; abundance: NA; j_gene: TRBJ2-1; CDR3aa: CASSESGQGLEEQFF; CDR3nt: TGTGCCAGCAGTGAATCCGGTCAGGGCCTTGAGGAGCAGTTCTTC
v_gene: TRBV28; d_gene: NA; abundance: once; j_gene: TRBJ2-3; CDR3aa: CASSLRGSPTDTQYF; CDR3nt: TGTGCCAGCAGCCTTCGCGGGTCGCCCACAGATACGCAGTATTTT
v_gene: TRBV5-1; d_gene: NA; abundance: NA; j_gene: TRBJ1-1; CDR3aa: CASSITAGGTEAFF; CDR3nt: TGCGCCAGCAGCATCACCGCCGGAGGCACTGAAGCTTTCTTT
v_gene: TRBV11-2; d_gene: TRBD2; abundance: NA; j_gene: TRBJ2-3; CDR3aa: CASSRQLAGGLDTQYF; CDR3nt: TGTGCCAGCAGCCGGCAACTAGCGGGAGGGCTAGATACGCAGTATTTT
v_gene: TRBV5-4; d_gene: NA; abundance: NA; j_gene: TRBJ2-7; CDR3aa: CASSLGTHDYEQYF; CDR3nt: TGTGCCAGCAGCCTCGGGACACACGACTACGAGCAGTACTTC
v_gene: TRBV25-1; d_gene: NA; abundance: NA; j_gene: TRBJ2-7; CDR3aa: CASSESSALMPYEQYF; CDR3nt: TGTGCCAGCAGTGAGTCTAGCGCCCTAATGCCCTACGAGCAGTACTTC
v_gene: TRBV11-2; d_gene: TRBD2; abundance: NA; j_gene: TRBJ2-1; CDR3aa: CASSPPFQRGGHEQFF; CDR3nt: TGTGCCAGCAGCCCCCCTTTCCAGCGGGGGGGGCATGAGCAGTTCTTC
v_gene: TRBV10-1; d_gene: NA; abundance: NA; j_gene: TRBJ2-7; CDR3aa: CASSQVALRGEQYF; CDR3nt: TGCGCCAGCAGTCAGGTAGCCCTGCGGGGAGAGCAGTACTTC
v_gene: TRBV7-3; d_gene: NA; abundance: NA; j_gene: TRBJ2-2; CDR3aa: CASSFYTGELFF; CDR3nt: TGTGCCAGCAGCTTCTACACCGGGGAGCTGTTTTTT
v_gene: TRBV5-6; d_gene: NA; abundance: NA; j_gene: TRBJ2-1; CDR3aa: CASSLSHHEQFF; CDR3nt: TGTGCCAGCAGCTTGAGCCACCATGAGCAGTTCTTC
v_gene: TRBV4-1; d_gene: TRBD2; abundance: NA; j_gene: TRBJ2-3; CDR3aa: CASSQDPARGRLDTQYF; CDR3nt: TGCGCCAGCAGCCAAGATCCCGCTCGCGGGAGGTTAGATACGCAGTATTTT
v_gene: TRBV19; d_gene: TRBD1; abundance: few; j_gene: TRBJ1-3; CDR3aa: CASSIRRQGSGNTIYF; CDR3nt: TGTGCCAGTAGTATCAGAAGACAGGGGTCTGGAAACACCATATATTTT
v_gene: TRBV19; d_gene: TRBD1; abundance: once; j_gene: TRBJ2-4; CDR3aa: CASREQGAKNIQYF; CDR3nt: TGTGCCAGTAGAGAACAGGGGGCCAAAAACATTCAGTACTTC
v_gene: TRBV9; d_gene: NA; abundance: NA; j_gene: TRBJ2-7; CDR3aa: CASSVTPGLNEQYF; CDR3nt: TGTGCCAGCAGCGTAACGCCAGGGCTCAACGAGCAGTACTTC
v_gene: TRBV11-2; d_gene: NA; abundance: NA; j_gene: TRBJ2-7; CDR3aa: CASSLTDTSYEQYF; CDR3nt: TGTGCCAGCAGCTTAACAGACACCTCCTACGAGCAGTACTTC
v_gene: TRBV7-9; d_gene: NA; abundance: NA; j_gene: TRBJ1-4; CDR3aa: CASSFHIGNRVNEKLFF; CDR3nt: TGTGCCAGCAGCTTCCACATTGGTAACAGGGTAAATGAAAAACTGTTTTTT
v_gene: TRBV9; d_gene: NA; abundance: NA; j_gene: TRBJ2-5; CDR3aa: CASSTPGEQETQYF; CDR3nt: TGTGCCAGCAGCACCCCGGGGGAACAAGAGACCCAGTACTTC
v_gene: TRBV5-4; d_gene: NA; abundance: NA; j_gene: TRBJ2-1; CDR3aa: CASSFLGGNEQFF; CDR3nt: TGTGCCAGCAGCTTCTTGGGGGGCAATGAGCAGTTCTTC
v_gene: TRBV10-3; d_gene: TRBD2; abundance: NA; j_gene: TRBJ2-3; CDR3aa: CAISDSKREGTDTQYF; CDR3nt: TGTGCCATCAGTGATTCCAAGCGGGAGGGTACAGATACGCAGTATTTT
v_gene: TRBV4-3; d_gene: TRBD2; abundance: NA; j_gene: TRBJ2-5; CDR3aa: CASSQGRGLGSETQYF; CDR3nt: TGCGCCAGCAGCCAAGGGAGAGGACTAGGGTCAGAGACCCAGTACTTC
v_gene: TRBV4-3; d_gene: TRBD1; abundance: NA; j_gene: TRBJ1-1; CDR3aa: CASSQDWGQGLREAFF; CDR3nt: TGCGCCAGCAGCCAAGATTGGGGACAGGGGTTGAGGGAAGCTTTCTTT
v_gene: TRBV19; d_gene: NA; abundance: few; j_gene: TRBJ1-6; CDR3aa: CASSTGPNSPLHF; CDR3nt: TGTGCCAGTAGTACAGGGCCTAATTCACCCCTCCACTTT
v_gene: TRBV6-1; d_gene: NA; abundance: few; j_gene: TRBJ1-4; CDR3aa: CASSEGAATNEKLFF; CDR3nt: TGTGCCAGCAGTGAAGGTGCAGCAACTAATGAAAAACTGTTTTTT
v_gene: TRBV29-1; d_gene: TRBD2; abundance: NA; j_gene: TRBJ2-5; CDR3aa: CSVAVGGRFGETQYF; CDR3nt: TGCAGCGTTGCCGTGGGCGGGAGATTCGGGGAGACCCAGTACTTC
v_gene: TRBV5-1; d_gene: TRBD1; abundance: NA; j_gene: TRBJ2-5; CDR3aa: CASSLQGGETQYF; CDR3nt: TGCGCCAGCAGCTTACAGGGGGGAGAGACCCAGTACTTC
v_gene: TRBV18; d_gene: TRBD2; abundance: NA; j_gene: TRBJ2-1; CDR3aa: CASSPPGTSLFNNEQFF; CDR3nt: TGTGCCAGCTCACCACCCGGGACTAGCCTTTTCAACAATGAGCAGTTCTTC
v_gene: TRBV4-2; d_gene: NA; abundance: once; j_gene: TRBJ1-2; CDR3aa: CASAGGGYGYTF; CDR3nt: TGTGCCAGCGCCGGTGGGGGGTATGGCTACACCTTC
v_gene: TRBV7-8; d_gene: TRBD2; abundance: NA; j_gene: TRBJ2-3; CDR3aa: CASSLSRIAGGKRTSTDTQYF; CDR3nt: TGTGCCAGCAGCTTAAGCCGTATAGCGGGAGGGAAACGAACTAGCACAGATACGCAGTATTTT
v_gene: TRBV27; d_gene: NA; abundance: once; j_gene: TRBJ2-7; CDR3aa: CASRSRAMSSYEQYF; CDR3nt: TGTGCCAGCAGGTCGCGGGCCATGAGCTCCTACGAGCAGTACTTC
v_gene: TRBV6-5; d_gene: TRBD1; abundance: NA; j_gene: TRBJ1-5; CDR3aa: CASSRQGHQPQHF; CDR3nt: TGTGCCAGCAGCCGACAGGGACATCAGCCCCAGCATTTT
v_gene: TRBV5-8; d_gene: NA; abundance: once; j_gene: TRBJ1-5; CDR3aa: CASSSRVLGNQPQHF; CDR3nt: TGTGCCAGCAGCAGCAGGGTTCTGGGCAATCAGCCCCAGCATTTT
v_gene: TRBV9; d_gene: TRBD2; abundance: NA; j_gene: TRBJ2-2; CDR3aa: CASLRGGAWKTGELFF; CDR3nt: TGTGCCAGCCTGCGCGGGGGGGCCTGGAAAACCGGGGAGCTGTTTTTT
v_gene: TRBV2; d_gene: TRBD2; abundance: NA; j_gene: TRBJ2-5; CDR3aa: CASNLAGGQETQYF; CDR3nt: TGTGCCAGCAATCTAGCGGGGGGCCAAGAGACCCAGTACTTC
v_gene: TRBV30; d_gene: NA; abundance: NA; j_gene: TRBJ1-1; CDR3aa: CAWSVLTLTEAFF; CDR3nt: TGTGCCTGGAGTGTACTAACTCTAACTGAAGCTTTCTTT
v_gene: TRBV7-2; d_gene: NA; abundance: NA; j_gene: TRBJ1-3; CDR3aa: CASSLVVPTSGNTIYF; CDR3nt: TGTGCCAGCAGCTTAGTGGTACCCACTTCTGGAAACACCATATATTTT